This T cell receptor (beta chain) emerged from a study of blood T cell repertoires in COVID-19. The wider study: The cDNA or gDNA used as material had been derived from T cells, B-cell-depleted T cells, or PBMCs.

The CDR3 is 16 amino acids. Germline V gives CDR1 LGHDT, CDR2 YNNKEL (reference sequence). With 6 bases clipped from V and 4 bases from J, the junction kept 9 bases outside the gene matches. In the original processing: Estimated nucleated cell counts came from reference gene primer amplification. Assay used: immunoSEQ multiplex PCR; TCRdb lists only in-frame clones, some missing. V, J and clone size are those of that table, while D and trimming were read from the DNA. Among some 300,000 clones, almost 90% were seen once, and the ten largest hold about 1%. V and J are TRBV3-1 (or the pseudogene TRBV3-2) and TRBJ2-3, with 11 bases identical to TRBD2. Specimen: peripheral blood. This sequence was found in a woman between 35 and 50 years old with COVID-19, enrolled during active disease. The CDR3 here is CASRLSGGAVADTQYF. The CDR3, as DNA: TGTGCCAGCAGACTTAGCGGGGGGGCTGTTGCAGATACGCAGTATTTT.